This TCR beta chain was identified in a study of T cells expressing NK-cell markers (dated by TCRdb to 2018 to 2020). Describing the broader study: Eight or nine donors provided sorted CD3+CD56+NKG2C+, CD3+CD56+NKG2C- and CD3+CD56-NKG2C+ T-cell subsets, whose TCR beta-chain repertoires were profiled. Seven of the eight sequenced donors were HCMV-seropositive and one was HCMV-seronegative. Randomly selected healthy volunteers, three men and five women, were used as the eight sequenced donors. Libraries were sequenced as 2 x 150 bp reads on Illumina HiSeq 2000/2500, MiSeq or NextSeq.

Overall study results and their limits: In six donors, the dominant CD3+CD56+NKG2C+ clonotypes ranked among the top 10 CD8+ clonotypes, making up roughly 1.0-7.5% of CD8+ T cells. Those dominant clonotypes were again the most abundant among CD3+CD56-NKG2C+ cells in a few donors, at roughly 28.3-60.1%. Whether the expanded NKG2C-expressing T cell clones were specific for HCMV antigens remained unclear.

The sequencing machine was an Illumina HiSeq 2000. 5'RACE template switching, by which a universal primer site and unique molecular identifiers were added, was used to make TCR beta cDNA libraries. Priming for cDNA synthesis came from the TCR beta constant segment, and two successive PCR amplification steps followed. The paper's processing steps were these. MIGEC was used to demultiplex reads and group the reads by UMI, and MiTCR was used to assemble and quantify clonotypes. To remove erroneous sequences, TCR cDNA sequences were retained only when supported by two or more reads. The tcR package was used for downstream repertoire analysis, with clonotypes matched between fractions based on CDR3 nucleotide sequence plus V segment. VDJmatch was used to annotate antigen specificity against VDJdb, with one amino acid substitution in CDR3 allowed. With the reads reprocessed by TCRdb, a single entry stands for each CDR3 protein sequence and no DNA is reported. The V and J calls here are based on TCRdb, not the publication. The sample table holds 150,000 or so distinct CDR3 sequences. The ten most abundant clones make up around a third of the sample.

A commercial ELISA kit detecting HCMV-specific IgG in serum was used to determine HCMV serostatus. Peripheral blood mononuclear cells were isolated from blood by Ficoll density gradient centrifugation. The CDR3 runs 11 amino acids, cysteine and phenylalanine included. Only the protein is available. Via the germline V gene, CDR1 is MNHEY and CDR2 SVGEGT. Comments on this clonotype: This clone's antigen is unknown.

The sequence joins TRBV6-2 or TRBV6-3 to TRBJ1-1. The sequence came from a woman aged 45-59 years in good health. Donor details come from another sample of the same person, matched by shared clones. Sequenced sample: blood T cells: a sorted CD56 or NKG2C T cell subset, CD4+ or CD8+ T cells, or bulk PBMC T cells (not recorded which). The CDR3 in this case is CASSYDGEAFF.